This T cell receptor (beta chain) was captured by sequencing in a study of T cells in Graves' hyperthyroidism and ophthalmopathy. The CDR3 regions of TCR beta were amplified from RNA transcripts. A set of HTBI primers served as the primers for a first-round RT-PCR of the TCR CDR3. MiXCR, applied by TCRdb to the multiplex PCR reads, yields one record per CDR3 protein. This table has under 750,000 distinct CDR3 sequences, over 15% appearing once. This clonotype was seen more than once but under ten times. Hyperthyroidism, newly diagnosed and lasting under 2 months, affected patients aged 18 to 65. Diagnoses rested on clinical symptoms, serum thyroxine and TRAb, thyroid ultrasound and orbital computed tomography. The CDR3 has 16 residues. V lost 2 bases, J lost 4 bases, and 8 bases stayed unmatched. The germline CDR1 and CDR2 sequences are MGHRA and YSYEKL.

The TCR was taken from a woman in her fifties or sixties with Graves' hyperthyroidism that later progressed to Graves' ophthalmopathy. V usage is TRBV4-1 and J usage is TRBJ2-7, with 10 bases that match TRBD1. The sample was blood. The CDR3 DNA reads TGCGCCAGCAGCCAAATGCAACGGACAGGGGGTTACGAGCAGTACTTC. It codes for CASSQMQRTGGYEQYF.